The clone carrying this TCR beta chain appeared many times. Molecules of cDNA were individually given unique molecular identifiers that were attached to them. A single record per CDR3 protein comes from TCRdb applying MiXCR to the 5' RACE reads. This sample carries roughly 32,000 distinct CDR3 sequences, 3.9% of them seen once, and the ten largest clones take more than 6.5%. These data originate in a study of early T cells in non-severe SARS-CoV-2 infection. Study summary: Chains from this unsorted whole-blood bulk RNA could not be paired.

V lost 5 bases and J lost 2; bases outside the gene matches: 8. This CDR3 is 15 amino acids long. This TCR was recovered from an adult who was a healthcare worker with PCR-confirmed SARS-CoV-2 infection or an uninfected control (not recorded which). This chain links TRBV12-3 or TRBV12-4 with TRBJ2-7; 8 bases are a match to TRBD2. The sample taken for sequencing was whole blood. The CDR3 region is CASSPSGGPTYEQYF. Here the CDR3 DNA reads TGTGCCAGCAGTCCAAGCGGGGGCCCGACCTACGAGCAGTACTTC.